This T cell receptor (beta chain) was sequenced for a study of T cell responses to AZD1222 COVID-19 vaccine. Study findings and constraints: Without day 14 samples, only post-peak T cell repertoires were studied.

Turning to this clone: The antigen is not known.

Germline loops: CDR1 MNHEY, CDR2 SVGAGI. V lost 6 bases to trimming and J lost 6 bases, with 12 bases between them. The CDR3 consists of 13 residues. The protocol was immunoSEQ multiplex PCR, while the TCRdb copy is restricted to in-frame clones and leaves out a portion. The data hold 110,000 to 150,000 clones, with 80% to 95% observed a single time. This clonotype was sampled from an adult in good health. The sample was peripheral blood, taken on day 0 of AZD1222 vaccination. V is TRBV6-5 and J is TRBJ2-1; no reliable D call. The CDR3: CASRPPAGNEQFF. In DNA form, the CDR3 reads TGTGCCAGCAGACCCCCGGCTGGCAATGAGCAGTTCTTC.